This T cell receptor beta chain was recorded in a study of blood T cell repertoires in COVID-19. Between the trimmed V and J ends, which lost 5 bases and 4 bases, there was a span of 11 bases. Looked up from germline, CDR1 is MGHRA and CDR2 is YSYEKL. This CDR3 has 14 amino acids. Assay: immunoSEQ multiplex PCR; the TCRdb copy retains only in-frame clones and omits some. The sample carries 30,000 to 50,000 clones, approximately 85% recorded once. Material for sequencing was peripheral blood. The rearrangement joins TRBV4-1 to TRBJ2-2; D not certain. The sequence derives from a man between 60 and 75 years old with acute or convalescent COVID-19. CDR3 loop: CASSENQRTGELFF. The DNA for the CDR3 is TGCGCCAGCAGCGAAAACCAGCGCACCGGGGAGCTGTTTTTT.